The T cell receptor (beta chain) under discussion was sequenced for a study of cytomegalovirus exposure and HLA in healthy donors. Notes on the study in general: Among immune exposure information, only CMV serostatus was available. Apparent HLA restriction characterized most CMV-associated TCR beta chains in a later analysis. There was a cluster of highly shared sequence variants that was likely a sequencing artifact. In vitro, a few CMV-associated chains proved specific for CMV antigens.

Germline V gives CDR1 MDHEN, CDR2 SYDVKM. The CDR3 consists of 11 residues. The V and J ends lost 5 bases and 5 bases respectively, with 6 bases between them. Comments on this clone: The target antigen is unknown.

The PCR used 60 Vbeta and 13 Jbeta primers. Profiled with immunoSEQ multiplex PCR; TCRdb holds only in-frame clones, not every one. The sample contains approximately 91,000 clones, about 80% of which appear only once. The receptor's source is a human donor in good health. Source material: PBMCs. V gene TRBV28 combines with J gene TRBJ2-5; tentatively, D is TRBD1 (6 bases). The CDR3 loop reads CASSRGETQYF. The CDR3, as DNA: TGTGCCAGCAGTAGGGGGGAGACCCAGTACTTC.